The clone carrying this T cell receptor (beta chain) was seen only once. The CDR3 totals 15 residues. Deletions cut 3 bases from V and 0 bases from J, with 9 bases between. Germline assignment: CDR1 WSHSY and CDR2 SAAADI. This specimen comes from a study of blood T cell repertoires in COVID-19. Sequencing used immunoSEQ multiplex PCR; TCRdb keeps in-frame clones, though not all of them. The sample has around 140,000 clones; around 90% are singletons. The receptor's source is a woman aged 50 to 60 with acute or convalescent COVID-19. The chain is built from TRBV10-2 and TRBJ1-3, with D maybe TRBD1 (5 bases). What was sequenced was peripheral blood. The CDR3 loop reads CASSDGQNSGNTIYF. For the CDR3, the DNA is TGCGCCAGCAGTGATGGACAAAACTCTGGAAACACCATATATTTT.